This record covers a single T cell receptor beta chain. Its cognate antigen is unknown. Produced via immunoSEQ multiplex PCR; TCRdb's table is partial and in-frame only. There are about 30,000 clones in the sample; about 89% occur only once, and about 4% lies in the top ten. Stated time point: newly diagnosed, previously untreated cHL patient sample. Untreated, newly diagnosed classical Hodgkin lymphoma PBMCs served for comparison. This entry belongs to a study of PD-1 blockade in classical Hodgkin lymphoma. General study points: Whatever underlies the repertoire differences (possibly disease activity or prior therapy) remains undefined. Newly diagnosed patients were reported to exhibit reduced baseline TCR diversity relative to healthy donors.

What was sequenced was peripheral blood mononuclear cells (PBMCs). The clonotype originates from a human donor with classical Hodgkin lymphoma.

The CDR3 spells CASSLNPMTDTQYF. CDR3 nucleotides: TGTGCCAGCAGCTTAAATCCCATGACAGATACGCAGTATTTT. The genes are TRBV11-3 and TRBJ2-3; D gene unclear. CDR1 and CDR2 (germline): SGHNT, YENEEA. CDR3 length equals 14 residues. V lost 2 bases and J 3 bases, leaving 9 bases between the germline ends.